One sample yielded the 14 T cell receptor beta chains listed below, sequenced in a study of T cells after yellow fever vaccination. From the 5' RACE reads, TCRdb called clonotypes with MiXCR, one entry per CDR3 protein. The data show 300,000 to 350,000 distinct CDR3 sequences, with around 4.3% seen just once and roughly a fifth held by the top ten. The material was PBMCs, obtained 15 days after the yellow fever booster vaccination. Receptors were obtained from a man between 18 and 35 years old who received the YFV17D yellow fever vaccine.

This clonotype showed up many times. This chain connects TRBV6-6 to TRBJ1-2; 7 nucleotides agree with TRBD1. The CDR3 consists of 14 residues. After removal of 6 bases from V and 6 bases from J, the junction contained 10 bases not matched to a gene. Germline loops: CDR1 MNHNY, CDR2 SVGAGI (reference sequence). CDR3 sequence (DNA): TGTGCCAGCAGCTCCCCCGACAGGGCGGATGGCTACACCTTC. Protein: CASSSPDRADGYTF.

This clonotype has just a few counts. The genes are TRBV6-2 or TRBV6-3 and TRBJ1-2; D possibly corresponds to TRBD1 (6 bases). Germline V gene sequence: CDR1 MNHEY, CDR2 SVGEGT. CDR3 length equals 13 residues. The V end lost 6 bases, the J end lost 7 bases, and 15 bases lay between the germline ends. The CDR3 coding sequence is TGTGCCAGCAGCACAGGGTCGGGGGTTGGCTACACCTTC. It translates to CASSTGSGVGYTF.

This clonotype was seen at least ten times. The genes are TRBV3-1 and TRBJ1-1; D might be TRBD1 (5 bases). V was clipped by 1 base and J by 10 bases, with 10 bases between them. The CDR3 runs 12 residues. Per germline, CDR1 LGHDT and CDR2 YNNKEL (reference sequence). CDR3 nucleotide sequence: TGTGCCAGCAGCCAAGGGGACTTACTAGCTTTCTTT. It yields the protein CASSQGDLLAFF.

This clonotype was found many times. This chain links TRBV7-9 with TRBJ2-7; D is uncertain. Trimming pared 2 bases from V and 0 bases from J, leaving 2 bases between. The germline V gene has CDR1 SEHNR and CDR2 FQNEAQ (reference sequence). This CDR3 is built from 12 residues. CDR3 sequence: CASSLYSYEQYF. The CDR3 region has the DNA TGTGCCAGCAGCTTATACTCCTACGAGCAGTACTTC.

This sequence joins TRBV20-1 and TRBJ2-3; 7 bases line up with TRBD2. Germline assignment: CDR1 DFQATT and CDR2 SNEGSKA (reference sequence). V lost 6 bases and J lost 1; bases outside the gene matches: 7. CDR3 length equals 14 residues. The CDR3 here is CSAGGGAGTDTQYF. CDR3 nucleotide sequence: TGCAGTGCAGGCGGGGGTGCGGGCACAGATACGCAGTATTTT.

This clonotype was found a few times. The V and J genes are TRBV30 and TRBJ2-3, with D possibly being TRBD2 (7 bases). CDR1 and CDR2 from the germline V gene are GTSNPN and SVGIG (reference sequence). V dropped 4 bases and J dropped 0 bases, with 11 bases sitting between them. The CDR3 contains 14 residues. DNA for the CDR3: TGTGCCTGGACGGCGGGGGCTAGCACAGATACGCAGTATTTT. Translated, it gives CAWTAGASTDTQYF. The whole variable domain, remainder taken from reference TRBV30 and TRBJ2-3, is SQTIHQWPATLVQPVGSPLSLECTVEGTSNPNLYWYRQAAGRGLQLLFYSVGIGQISSEVPQNLSASRPQDRQFILSSKKLLLSDSGFYLCAWTAGASTDTQYFGPGTRLTVL.

This clonotype was counted many times. This chain connects TRBV24-1 to TRBJ2-5; possibly TRBD1 for D (5 bases). Trimming left V 3 bases short and J 2 bases short, with 12 bases between. CDR1 is KGHDR and CDR2 is SFDVKD in the germline V gene. CDR3 length: 15 amino acids. CDR3 sequence (DNA): TGTGCCACCAGTGATGCCGCAGGGCAACAAGAGACCCAGTACTTC. Protein product: CATSDAAGQQETQYF.

The chain recombines TRBV25-1 with TRBJ1-3; no clear D gene. V lost 1 base, J lost 0 bases, and 7 bases lay in between. This CDR3 comprises 15 residues. From germline, CDR1 is MGHDK and CDR2 SYGVNS. DNA for the CDR3: TGTGCCAGCAGTGAATCCCACTTCTCTGGAAACACCATATATTTT. It translates to CASSESHFSGNTIYF. Full variable domain (rest looked up from reference TRBV25-1 and TRBJ1-3): EADIYQTPRYLVIGTGKKITLECSQTMGHDKMYWYQQDPGMELHLIHYSYGVNSTEKGDLSSESTVSRIRTEHFPLTLESARPSHTSQYLCASSESHFSGNTIYFGEGSWLTVV.

This clonotype turned up a few times. The rearrangement links TRBV4-1 to TRBJ2-5; D possibly matches TRBD1 or TRBD2 (6 bases each). Germline V CDR1 and CDR2: MGHRA, YSYEKL. CDR3 length: 14 residues. Trimming stripped 2 bases from V and 12 bases from J, with 19 bases between. DNA for the CDR3: TGCGCCAGCAGCCAACCGACTAGGGGGACTTCTAAGTACTTC. It is translated as CASSQPTRGTSKYF.

At least ten counts were recorded for this clonotype. The rearrangement links TRBV7-2 to TRBJ2-4, with 9 bases fitting TRBD1. Germline values: CDR1 SGHTA, CDR2 FQGNSA. The CDR3 is 13 residues long. Germline trimming cut 4 bases from V and 5 bases from J; bases unmatched to any gene: 0. CDR3 residues: CASSYRGQNIQYF. CDR3 bases: TGTGCCAGCAGCTACAGGGGGCAAAACATTCAGTACTTC.

Ten or more counts support this clonotype. The CDR3 DNA is TGCAGTGCTTGGGATTTTACGAACACCGGGGAGCTGTTTTTT. The encoded protein is CSAWDFTNTGELFF. The chain has TRBV20-1 and TRBJ2-2; D not resolved. The CDR3 consists of 14 residues. With 5 bases removed from V and 0 bases from J, the gap between germline ends came to 10 bases. Germline V gene data show CDR1 as DFQATT and CDR2 as SNEGSKA (reference sequence).

V and J are TRBV5-1 and TRBJ1-3, with TRBD1 matching over 7 bases. Trimming took 3 bases from V and 0 from J; bases not matched to a gene: 3. Per germline, CDR1 SGHRS and CDR2 YFSETQ. CDR3 length: 15 residues. CDR3 sequence: CASSSRTGSGNTIYF. DNA of the CDR3: TGCGCCAGCAGCTCGAGGACAGGCTCTGGAAACACCATATATTTT.

The chain combines TRBV5-1 with TRBJ2-3; 8 nucleotides agree with TRBD2. The CDR3 totals 18 residues. V lost 10 bases and J lost 0; bases outside the gene matches: 19. From germline, CDR1 is SGHRS and CDR2 YFSETQ. CDR3 sequence: CASARGGVVAGSTDTQYF. In DNA form, the CDR3 reads TGCGCCTCGGCTAGGGGTGGAGTGGTAGCGGGGAGCACAGATACGCAGTATTTT. The variable domain in full, completed from reference TRBV5-1 and TRBJ2-3, reads KAGVTQTPRYLIKTRGQQVTLSCSPISGHRSVSWYQQTPGQGLQFLFEYFSETQRNKGNFPGRFSGRQFSNSRSEMNVSTLELGDSALYLCASARGGVVAGSTDTQYFGPGTRLTVL.

This clonotype was detected only a few times. The gene calls are TRBV4-2 and TRBJ1-6; no clear D. CDR3 length: 15 residues. V lost 4 bases and J 5 bases, leaving 12 bases between the germline ends. In germline, CDR1 is LGHNA, CDR2 YNFKEQ. CDR3 sequence: CASSLLGGNNSPLHF. The CDR3 coding sequence is TGTGCCAGCAGCCTCCTGGGAGGGAATAATTCACCCCTCCACTTT.